One and the same sample provided the 24 T cell receptor beta chains below, sequenced in a study of T cells in Graves' hyperthyroidism and ophthalmopathy. From RNA transcripts, TCR beta CDR3 regions were amplified. With the HTBI primer set, the TCR CDR3 went through a first round of RT-PCR. TCRdb fed the multiplex PCR reads into MiXCR, producing one record per CDR3 protein. This table holds approximately 330,000 distinct CDR3 sequences, about 20% found once. The sample consisted of blood. These receptors were collected from a woman aged 50 to 60 with Graves' hyperthyroidism.

V gene TRBV28 combines with J gene TRBJ1-2; TRBD1 might be the D (5 bases). V lost 6 bases and J lost 8, with 19 bases in between. Germline V gene lookup returns CDR1 MDHEN and CDR2 SYDVKM. This CDR3 spans 14 amino acids. The CDR3 DNA is TGTGCCAGCAGCCAAAGTGGGTGGGGCTACGGCTACACCTTC. This translates into CASSQSGWGYGYTF.

This clonotype showed up just a few times. The chain couples TRBV7-8 to TRBJ2-7, with 9 nucleotides matching TRBD2. The CDR3 is 15 amino acids. In germline, CDR1 is SGHVS, CDR2 FQNEAQ. J was trimmed by 5 bases and V by 5 bases; bases with no gene match: 10. The CDR3 nucleotides read TGTGCCAGCAGCACAACAAATAGCGGGAGAGACGAGCAGTACTTC. It yields the protein CASSTTNSGRDEQYF.

This rearrangement joins TRBV4-1 to TRBJ2-7, with D perhaps matching TRBD2 (5 bases). V lost 1 base and J 3 bases, leaving 10 bases between the germline ends. The CDR3 runs 14 residues. CDR1 and CDR2 from the germline V gene are MGHRA and YSYEKL. The CDR3 here is CASSQGTYSYEQYV. The CDR3, as DNA: TGCGCCAGCAGCCAAGGGACTTATAGCTACGAGCAGTACGTC.

The V and J genes are TRBV3-1 and TRBJ2-3; D remains unclear. The germline CDR1 and CDR2 sequences are LGHDT and YNNKEL (reference sequence). V lost 8 bases, J lost 5 bases, and 14 bases lay in between. The length of the CDR3 is 13 residues. The CDR3 sequence: CASGETGRDTQYF. The CDR3 bases are TGTGCCAGCGGGGAAACTGGTCGAGATACGCAGTATTTT.

This clonotype occurred a few times. The chain links TRBV2 to TRBJ1-5; no reliable D call. CDR1 and CDR2 from the germline V gene are SNHLY and FYNNEI. The ends were cut back, 6 bases at V and 0 bases at J, with 9 bases in the middle. The CDR3 runs 14 residues. CDR3 loop: CASSRIHSNQPQHF. CDR3 in DNA: TGTGCCAGCAGCCGCATCCATAGCAATCAGCCCCAGCATTTT.

CDR3 nucleotide sequence: TGTGCCATCAGTGAGGTAGCGAACACCGGGGAGCTGTTTTTT. The encoded protein is CAISEVANTGELFF. V usage is TRBV10-3 and J usage is TRBJ2-2; no definite D call. Trimming took off 2 bases at V and 0 bases at J, with 4 bases between the two ends. The germline V gene encodes CDR1 ENHRY and CDR2 SYGVKD. CDR3 length: 14 residues.

This chain joins TRBV4-1 and TRBJ2-1; the D is unclear. Trimming cost V 0 bases and J 6 bases, with 0 bases left between them. The CDR3 spans 11 residues. Germline V gene sequence: CDR1 MGHRA, CDR2 YSYEKL. This CDR3 reads CASSQDNEQFF. The CDR3 DNA reads TGCGCCAGCAGCCAAGACAATGAGCAGTTCTTC.

The chain couples TRBV3-1 to TRBJ2-1; 7 bases line up with TRBD1. The CDR3 length is 17 residues. Trimming took 2 bases from V and 10 from J; bases not matched to a gene: 17. Germline V lookup: CDR1 LGHDT, CDR2 YNNKEL (reference sequence). The CDR3 region is CASSQFETGSQLAEQFF. CDR3 coding DNA: TGTGCCAGCAGCCAATTCGAGACAGGGAGTCAATTGGCGGAGCAGTTCTTC.

The V call is TRBV29-1, the J call TRBJ1-2; 7 positions agree with TRBD1. CDR3 size: 16 residues. Germline values: CDR1 SQVTM, CDR2 ANQGSEA. The trim removed 1 base at V and 0 bases at J, leaving 8 bases unmatched. CDR3 protein: CSVEATGARANYGYTF. CDR3 sequence (DNA): TGCAGCGTTGAAGCTACAGGGGCGCGAGCTAACTATGGCTACACCTTC.

This clonotype appeared many times. The J gene is TRBJ2-1, the V gene TRBV12-3 or TRBV12-4; possible D gene TRBD1, 5 bases. The germline V and J ends were trimmed by 3 bases and 6 bases, with 12 bases remaining between them. This CDR3 comprises 14 residues. CDR3 coding DNA: TGTGCCAGCAGTTTCAAGGGGTTGTCCAATGAGCAGTTCTTC. Translated: CASSFKGLSNEQFF.

This chain uses TRBV6-1 with TRBJ1-6; D remains unclear. The CDR3 has 13 residues. V lost 0 bases, J lost 16 bases, and 13 bases lay in between. The germline gives CDR1 MNHNS, CDR2 SASEGT. Here the CDR3 reads CASSEARRSELHF. Here the CDR3 DNA reads TGTGCCAGCAGTGAAGCTCGCAGGTCGGAACTCCACTTT.

There are many counts of this clonotype. The gene calls are TRBV5-1 and TRBJ2-3; D not resolved. The V and J ends lost 2 bases and 0 bases respectively, with 1 base between them. In germline, CDR1 is SGHRS, CDR2 YFSETQ. The CDR3 extends over 12 amino acids. CDR3 bases: TGCGCCAGCAGCTTTAGCACAGATACGCAGTATTTT. It specifies CASSFSTDTQYF.

About this clonotype: An end of the junction differs from the germline gene, which may be a read error. V gene TRBV5-5 combines with J gene TRBJ2-2; 10 bases line up with TRBD2. Germline lookup yields CDR1 SGHKS and CDR2 YYEKEE (reference sequence). The CDR3 loop spans 20 amino acids. In nucleotides, the CDR3 is TGTGCCGGCAGTCTGGAAGGACTAGCGGCCTCAGGTCTCAACACCGGGGAGCTGTTTTTT. This translates into CAGSLEGLAASGLNTGELFF.

This clonotype was seen a few times. The V call is TRBV6-1, the J call TRBJ2-3, with 8 bases fitting TRBD1. The CDR3 covers 15 residues. Germline CDR1 is MNHNS and CDR2 is SASEGT. The V gene end was trimmed by 6 bases and the J gene end by 3 bases; junction bases not matched to a gene: 8. The chain's CDR3 is CASRSRDRTTDTQYF. In DNA form, the CDR3 reads TGTGCCAGCAGATCCCGGGACAGGACAACAGATACGCAGTATTTT.

This clonotype came up once. A read error may explain this, as a much larger clone is one base away. Since the CDR3 does not end with the conserved phenylalanine or tryptophan, this likely comes from a read error. The V gene is TRBV27, the J gene TRBJ1-1; the D gene is possibly TRBD1 (5 bases). Germline lookup yields CDR1 MNHEY and CDR2 SMNVEV (reference sequence). Trimming took 8 bases from V and 3 from J, leaving 13 bases between them. This CDR3 region has 13 residues. Here the CDR3 reads CASGREGYTEAFV. CDR3 coding DNA: TGTGCCAGCGGCAGGGAGGGGTACACTGAAGCTTTCGTT.

The sample holds a few counts of this clonotype. The CDR3 here is CASSLGPLSFEAFF. Here the CDR3 DNA reads TGTGCCAGCAGCTTAGGACCGTTGAGTTTTGAAGCTTTCTTT. The chain has TRBV11-2 and TRBJ1-1; D is uncertain. Germline V gene data show CDR1 as SGHAT and CDR2 as FQNNGV. V was trimmed by 1 base and J by 7 bases, leaving 13 bases between them. The CDR3 totals 14 residues.

This clonotype was detected a few times. CDR3 DNA: TGTGCCAGCAGCCAAGAAGGGACAAGGAAGAATGGCTACACCTTC. This translates into CASSQEGTRKNGYTF. The rearrangement uses TRBV4-2 and TRBJ1-2; maybe TRBD1 (6 bases). The CDR3 runs 15 residues. Germline loops: CDR1 LGHNA, CDR2 YNFKEQ. The V and J ends lost 0 bases and 6 bases respectively, with 14 bases between them.

The J gene is TRBJ2-1, the V gene TRBV20-1; 8 bases match TRBD1. CDR1 and CDR2 (germline): DFQATT, SNEGSKA (reference sequence). This CDR3 is built from 14 residues. With V trimmed by 6 bases and J by 3 bases, 7 bases remained unmatched. This CDR3 reads CSAADRGGYNEQFF. The CDR3 nucleotides read TGCAGTGCGGCCGACAGGGGTGGCTACAATGAGCAGTTCTTC.

A few counts support this clonotype. This chain uses TRBV2 with TRBJ1-4; 8 bases match TRBD1. This CDR3 spans 15 amino acids. V lost 8 bases to trimming and J lost 2 bases; unmatched junction nucleotides: 7. Looked up from germline, CDR1 is SNHLY and CDR2 is FYNNEI. The CDR3 loop reads CASRDQGATNEKLFF. For the CDR3, the DNA is TGTGCCAGCCGAGACCAGGGGGCGACTAATGAAAAACTGTTTTTT.

This clonotype was seen repeatedly, ten times or more. The chain recombines TRBV27 with TRBJ2-2; 12 positions match TRBD1. From germline, CDR1 is MNHEY and CDR2 SMNVEV (reference sequence). The CDR3 loop spans 14 amino acids. Germline trimming cut 8 bases from V and 11 bases from J; bases unmatched to any gene: 9. CDR3 sequence (DNA): TGTGCCAGCTCGCCAGGGACAGGGGGCGAAGAGCTGTTTTTT. This translates into CASSPGTGGEELFF.

This clonotype appeared many times. The rearrangement joins TRBV20-1 to TRBJ2-1, with D unresolved. Germline values: CDR1 DFQATT, CDR2 SNEGSKA (reference sequence). The CDR3 runs to 13 residues. V was trimmed by 6 bases and J by 10 bases, leaving 19 bases between them. CDR3: CSARLAELREQFF. CDR3 sequence (DNA): TGCAGTGCCCGGCTGGCCGAGCTAAGAGAGCAGTTCTTC.

This clonotype turned up a few times. This sequence joins TRBV4-1 and TRBJ1-2; 8 bases are shared with TRBD1. CDR3 length equals 16 residues. J lost 4 bases, V lost 3 bases, and 10 bases had no gene match. The germline V gene encodes CDR1 MGHRA and CDR2 YSYEKL. CDR3 sequence: CASSQDRDRSLYGYTF. As DNA, the CDR3 is TGCGCCAGCAGCCAGGACCGGGACAGGAGCCTCTATGGCTACACCTTC.

This clonotype was detected only a few times. The genes are TRBV5-1 and TRBJ1-4; 10 positions agree with TRBD1. The junction had 2 bases not matched to a gene; V was cut back by 2 bases and J by 4 bases. The CDR3 runs to 15 residues. Germline V gene sequence: CDR1 SGHRS, CDR2 YFSETQ. In DNA, the CDR3 is TGCGCCAGCAGCTTCGGGACAGGGGATAATGAAAAACTGTTTTTT. Protein: CASSFGTGDNEKLFF.

The chain combines TRBV12-3 or TRBV12-4 with TRBJ1-2; D not certain. The CDR3 is 15 amino acids. V lost 5 bases to trimming and J lost 4 bases, with 17 bases between them. In nucleotides, the CDR3 is TGTGCCAGCAGTATAGGGTCGGTGGTCAGCTATGGCTACACCTTC. Encoded protein: CASSIGSVVSYGYTF.